This T cell receptor beta chain is drawn from a study of cytotoxic CD8 clonotypes in ibrutinib-treated CLL. Turning to the study itself: Outcomes included around 25 partial and 2 complete responses; after median roughly six years, 14 stayed remitted and about twelve progressed. Notes on the study in general: Public clonotypes showed up rarely, and on treatment they shrank or held steady. For progressing versus sustained-remission patients, sampling times were not the same.

This clone was found many times. What it binds is not known. Sequencing used immunoSEQ multiplex PCR; TCRdb keeps in-frame clones, though not all of them. The table has some 200,000 clones, around 75% seen once; the top ten hold 5.5% to 6%. The receptor's source is a human donor with chronic lymphocytic leukemia. Sequences were derived from PBMCs, sampled after 12 months of ibrutinib treatment.

The CDR3 reads CASSLWGDQPQHF. CDR3 DNA: TGTGCCAGCAGCTTATGGGGGGATCAGCCCCAGCATTTT. This rearrangement joins TRBV7-3 to TRBJ1-5; D is perhaps TRBD1 (5 bases). CDR3 size: 13 residues. Looked up from germline, CDR1 is SGHTA and CDR2 is FQGTGA. V was shortened by 2 bases and J by 5 bases, with 7 bases between the two germline ends.